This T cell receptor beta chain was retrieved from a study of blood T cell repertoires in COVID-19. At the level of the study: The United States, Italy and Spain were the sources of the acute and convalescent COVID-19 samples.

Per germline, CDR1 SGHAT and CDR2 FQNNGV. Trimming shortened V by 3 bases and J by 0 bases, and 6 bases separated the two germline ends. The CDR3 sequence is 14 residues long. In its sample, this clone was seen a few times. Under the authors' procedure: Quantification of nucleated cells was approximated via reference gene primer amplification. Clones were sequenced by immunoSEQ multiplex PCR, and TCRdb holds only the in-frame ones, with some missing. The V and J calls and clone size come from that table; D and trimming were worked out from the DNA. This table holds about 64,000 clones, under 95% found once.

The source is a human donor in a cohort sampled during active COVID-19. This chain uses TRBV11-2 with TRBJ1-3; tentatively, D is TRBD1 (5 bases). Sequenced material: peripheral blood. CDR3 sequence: CASSFGGSGNTIYF. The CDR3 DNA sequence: TGTGCCAGCAGCTTCGGGGGCTCTGGAAACACCATATATTTT. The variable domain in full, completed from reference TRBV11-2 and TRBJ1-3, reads EAGVAQSPRYKIIEKRQSVAFWCNPISGHATLYWYQQILGQGPKLLIQFQNNGVVDDSQLPKDRFSAERLKGVDSTLKIQPAKLEDSAVYLCASSFGGSGNTIYFGEGSWLTVV.